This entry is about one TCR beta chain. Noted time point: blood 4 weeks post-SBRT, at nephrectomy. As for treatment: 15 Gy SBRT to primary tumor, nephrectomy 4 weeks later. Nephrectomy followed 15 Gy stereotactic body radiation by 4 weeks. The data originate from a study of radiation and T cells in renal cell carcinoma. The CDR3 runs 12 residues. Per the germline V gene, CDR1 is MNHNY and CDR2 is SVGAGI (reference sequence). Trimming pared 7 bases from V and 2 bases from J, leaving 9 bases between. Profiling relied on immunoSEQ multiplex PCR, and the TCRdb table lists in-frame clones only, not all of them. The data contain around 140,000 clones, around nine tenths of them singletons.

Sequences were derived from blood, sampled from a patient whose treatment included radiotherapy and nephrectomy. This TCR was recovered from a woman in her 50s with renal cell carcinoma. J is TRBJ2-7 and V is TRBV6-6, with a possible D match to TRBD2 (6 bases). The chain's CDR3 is CASTGDAYEQYF. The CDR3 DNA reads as TGTGCCAGCACGGGGGACGCCTACGAGCAGTACTTC.